The clone carrying this TCR beta chain was observed once. The same CDR3 can be traced to other DNA sequences in this sample. These data come from a study of shared clonotypes between healthy human individuals. Per the germline V gene, CDR1 is SGDLS and CDR2 is YYNGEE. There are 15 residues in the CDR3. Trimming stripped 0 bases from V and 3 bases from J, with 10 bases between. Nashville, Tennessee was home to all donors, who were Caucasian adults. Into CD45RA+ naive and CD45RA-negative memory subsets, the CD4+ cells were split. Clones were read by immunoSEQ multiplex PCR, and TCRdb kept only the in-frame ones, dropping some. This table has more than 2,000,000 clones, 80% to 95% appearing once.

The V call is TRBV9, the J call TRBJ2-1; no clear D gene. This sequence originates from a man younger than 35 in good health. Some clones in this sample may be carry-over from other donors' samples. The sequencing input was naive CD4+ T cells from PBMCs. Regarding subset: CD45RA+ positively selected. The DNA for the CDR3 is TGTGCCAGCAGCGTAGAAGTGGGTCGCTACAATGAGCAGTTCTTC. Protein: CASSVEVGRYNEQFF. The variable domain in full, completed from reference TRBV9 and TRBJ2-1, reads DSGVTQTPKHLITATGQRVTLRCSPRSGDLSVYWYQQSLDQGLQFLIQYYNGEERAKGNILERFSAQQFPDLHSELNLSSLELGDSALYFCASSVEVGRYNEQFFGPGTRLTVL.